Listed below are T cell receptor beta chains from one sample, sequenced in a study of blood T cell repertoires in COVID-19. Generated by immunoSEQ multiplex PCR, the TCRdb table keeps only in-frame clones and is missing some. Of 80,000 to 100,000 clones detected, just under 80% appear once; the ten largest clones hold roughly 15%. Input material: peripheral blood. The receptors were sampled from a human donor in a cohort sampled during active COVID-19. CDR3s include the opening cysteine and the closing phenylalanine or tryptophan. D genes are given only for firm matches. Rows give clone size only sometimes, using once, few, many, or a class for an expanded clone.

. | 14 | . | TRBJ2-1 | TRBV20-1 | CSASPRVSYNEQFF | TGCAGTGCTAGTCCCCGTGTGTCCTACAATGAGCAGTTCTTC
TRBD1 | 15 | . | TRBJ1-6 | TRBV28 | CASSPTGGNNSPLHF | TGTGCCAGCAGTCCCACAGGGGGGAATAATTCACCCCTCCACTTT
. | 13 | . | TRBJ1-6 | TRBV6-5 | CASSRDTGSPLHF | TGTGCCAGCAGCCGGGACACAGGATCACCCCTCCACTTT
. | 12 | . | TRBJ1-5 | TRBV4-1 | CASSLDEGVRHF | TGCGCCAGCAGCCTCGACGAAGGGGTCCGGCATTTT
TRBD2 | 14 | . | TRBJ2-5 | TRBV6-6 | CASSLTSGEETQYF | TGTGCCAGCAGTCTGACTAGCGGGGAAGAGACCCAGTACTTC
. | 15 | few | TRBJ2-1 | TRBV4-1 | CASSQALTRGDEQFF | TGCGCCAGCAGCCAAGCACTGACCCGCGGCGATGAGCAGTTCTTC
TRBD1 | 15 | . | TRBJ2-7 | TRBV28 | CASSRHRTGGDEQYF | TGTGCCAGCAGTCGGCACCGGACAGGGGGCGACGAGCAGTACTTC
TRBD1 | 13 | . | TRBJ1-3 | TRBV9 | CASSGQGWNTIYF | TGTGCCAGCAGCGGACAGGGTTGGAACACCATATATTTT
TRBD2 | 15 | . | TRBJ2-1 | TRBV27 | CASSMGTRSYNEQFF | TGTGCCAGCAGTATGGGGACTAGAAGCTACAATGAGCAGTTCTTC
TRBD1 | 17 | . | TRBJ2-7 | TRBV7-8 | CASSQGQGTGVSYEQYF | TGTGCCAGCAGCCAAGGACAGGGGACAGGGGTAAGCTACGAGCAGTACTTC
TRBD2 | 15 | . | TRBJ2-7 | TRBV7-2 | CASSFLAGAAGEQYF | TGTGCCAGCAGCTTTCTAGCGGGGGCTGCTGGGGAGCAGTACTTC
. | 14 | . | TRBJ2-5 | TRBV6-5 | CASTGVLPQETQYF | TGTGCCAGCACCGGGGTTCTCCCTCAAGAGACCCAGTACTTC
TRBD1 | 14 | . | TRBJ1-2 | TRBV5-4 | CASSPFRGRRGYTF | TGTGCCAGCAGCCCCTTTAGGGGGCGTCGTGGCTACACCTTC
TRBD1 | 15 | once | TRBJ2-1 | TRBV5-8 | CASSLRQGSYNEQFF | TGTGCCAGCAGCTTAAGACAGGGATCCTACAATGAGCAGTTCTTC
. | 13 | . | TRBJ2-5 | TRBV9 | CASSPSGGETQYF | TGTGCCAGCAGCCCCTCTGGGGGGGAGACCCAGTACTTC
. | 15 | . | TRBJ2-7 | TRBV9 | CASSVGGTSAGEQYF | TGTGCCAGCAGCGTCGGCGGGACTTCTGCGGGCGAGCAGTACTTC
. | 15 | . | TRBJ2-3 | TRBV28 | CASSRLIADTDTQYF | TGTGCCAGCAGTCGCCTAATAGCGGACACAGATACGCAGTATTTT
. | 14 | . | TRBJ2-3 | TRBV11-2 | CASSSFPRTDTQYF | TGTGCCAGCAGCTCGTTCCCCCGCACAGATACGCAGTATTTT
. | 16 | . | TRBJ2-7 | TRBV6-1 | CASSDQGGKTPWEQYF | TGTGCCAGCAGTGATCAGGGGGGAAAAACTCCTTGGGAGCAGTACTTC
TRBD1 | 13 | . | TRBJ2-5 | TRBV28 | CATSSGGVETQYF | TGTGCCACTTCATCAGGGGGAGTGGAGACCCAGTACTTC
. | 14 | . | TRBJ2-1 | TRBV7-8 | CASSLELEADEQFF | TGTGCCAGCAGCTTAGAACTAGAGGCAGATGAGCAGTTCTTC
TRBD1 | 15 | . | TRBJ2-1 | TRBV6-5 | CASSPGQWAYNEQFF | TGTGCCAGCAGCCCGGGACAGTGGGCCTACAATGAGCAGTTCTTC
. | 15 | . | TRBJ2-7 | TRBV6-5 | CATQGGGITSYEQYF | TGTGCCACACAGGGAGGGGGGATAACCTCCTACGAGCAGTACTTC
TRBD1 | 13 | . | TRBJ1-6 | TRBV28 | CATNRDSNSPLHF | TGTGCCACCAACCGGGACAGTAATTCACCCCTCCACTTT
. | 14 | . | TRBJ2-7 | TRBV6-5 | CASSYSRYLYEQYF | TGTGCCAGCAGTTACTCCAGGTACCTCTACGAGCAGTACTTC
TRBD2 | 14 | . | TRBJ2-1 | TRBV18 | CASSPPERGYEQFF | TGTGCCAGCTCACCACCCGAGCGGGGGTATGAGCAGTTCTTC
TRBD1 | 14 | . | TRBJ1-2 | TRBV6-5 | CASSSAGGSYGYTF | TGTGCCAGCAGTTCTGCAGGGGGCAGCTATGGCTACACCTTC
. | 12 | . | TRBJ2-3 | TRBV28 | CASNTNTDTQYF | TGTGCCAGCAACACGAACACAGATACGCAGTATTTT
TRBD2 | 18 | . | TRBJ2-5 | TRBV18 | CASSPFSRAGSAQETQYF | TGTGCCAGCTCACCCTTTTCAAGAGCGGGGTCGGCTCAAGAGACCCAGTACTTC